The 18 T cell receptor beta chains presented below share a single source sample, sequenced in a study of blood T cell repertoires in COVID-19 (dated by TCRdb to about 2020). Libraries were prepared through the immunoSEQ multiplex PCR assay. Drawn from immuneACCESS, this table holds only the in-frame rearrangements with V and J called that TCRdb kept. Clones are partly lost; checked studies trace under half to an unresolved V gene and leave the rest unexplained. The sample includes 100,000 to 110,000 clones, with 80% to 95% observed a single time. 2.1% of the sample belongs to the ten largest clones. Sequenced material: peripheral blood. The receptor set was obtained from a man aged 50-60 years with active COVID-19.

The chain has TRBV6-5 and TRBJ2-7, with unresolved D. CDR3 length: 14 amino acids. Germline CDR1 is MNHEY and CDR2 is SVGAGI. V was trimmed by 6 bases and J by 5 bases, leaving 17 bases between them. The CDR3 DNA reads TGTGCCAGCAGGCCCCTCGGAGCGTGGAACGAGCAGTACTTC. This codes for CASRPLGAWNEQYF.

The rearrangement uses TRBV9 and TRBJ2-2, with 13 nucleotides matching TRBD2. From germline, CDR1 is SGDLS and CDR2 YYNGEE. V shed 0 bases and J 3 bases; nucleotides not matched to a gene: 8. CDR3 length: 19 residues. In nucleotides, the CDR3 is TGTGCCAGCAGCGTAGGGATAAATGGACTAGCGGGAGACACCGGGGAGCTGTTTTTT. This gives the protein CASSVGINGLAGDTGELFF.

The rearrangement uses TRBV7-9 and TRBJ2-5; 8 bases agree with TRBD2. The CDR3 totals 11 residues. V was clipped by 8 bases and J by 5 bases; unmatched bases: 1. Germline V lookup: CDR1 SEHNR, CDR2 FQNEAQ (reference sequence). This CDR3 is CASRGGETQYF. Written as DNA, the CDR3 is TGTGCCAGCCGGGGGGGGGAGACCCAGTACTTC.

The chain has TRBV5-1 and TRBJ1-5, with 9 bases that match TRBD1. The CDR3 spans 16 residues. The trim removed 1 base at V and 7 bases at J, leaving 9 bases unmatched. The germline CDR1 and CDR2 sequences are SGHRS and YFSETQ. The CDR3 DNA is TGCGCCAGCAGCTTGTTACCGGGACAGGGTTCGCAGCCCCAGCATTTT. Protein: CASSLLPGQGSQPQHF.

V gene TRBV7-2 combines with J gene TRBJ1-1, with TRBD1 identical over 8 bases. This CDR3 is built from 15 residues. The V segment lost 2 bases and the J segment 3 bases; nucleotides outside the gene matches: 5. In germline, CDR1 is SGHTA, CDR2 FQGNSA. In DNA form, the CDR3 reads TGTGCCAGCAGCTTACAGGGGGCAGCGGACACTGAAGCTTTCTTT. It is translated as CASSLQGAADTEAFF.

The chain has TRBV6-6 and TRBJ2-2; D call uncertain. V was cut by 5 bases and J by 4 bases, with 20 bases left in between. The CDR3 totals 17 residues. Germline CDR1 reads MNHNY; CDR2 reads SVGAGI (reference sequence). CDR3 bases: TGTGCCAGCAGTCGTGACCCAGAGGCGTCGGTCACCGGGGAGCTGTTTTTT. Translation gives CASSRDPEASVTGELFF.

V is TRBV2 and J is TRBJ2-3, with 9 bases fitting TRBD1. The V segment lost 6 bases and the J segment 2 bases; nucleotides outside the gene matches: 6. This CDR3 region has 15 residues. CDR1 and CDR2 (germline): SNHLY, FYNNEI. The CDR3 sequence is CASSAGQGFTDTQYF. The CDR3 bases are TGTGCCAGCAGCGCCGGACAGGGGTTCACAGATACGCAGTATTTT.

V and J are TRBV5-4 and TRBJ2-3, with 7 nucleotides matching TRBD2. V lost 0 bases, J lost 0 bases, and 4 bases stayed unmatched. This CDR3 has 16 residues. Germline V gene data show CDR1 as SGHNT and CDR2 as YYREEE (reference sequence). CDR3 sequence (DNA): TGTGCCAGCAGCTTGGAGCTCGGGGGGAGCACAGATACGCAGTATTTT. Encoded protein: CASSLELGGSTDTQYF.

The chain uses TRBV27 and TRBJ2-2, with a possible D match to TRBD1 (5 bases). Between the trimmed V and J ends, which lost 3 bases and 6 bases, there was a span of 17 bases. The germline V gene has CDR1 MNHEY and CDR2 SMNVEV (reference sequence). This CDR3 contains 16 residues. CDR3 DNA sequence: TGTGCCAGCAGTTTTTTCGGTTTACAGGTCCCCGGGGAGCTGTTTTTT. Its translation: CASSFFGLQVPGELFF.

In the case of this clone: Given the absence of the conserved phenylalanine or tryptophan at the CDR3 end, a read error is likely. The DNA is omitted, as the CDR3 cannot be located on it reliably, and the CDR3 follows TCRdb's listing. The CDR3 sequence: CASSRAQGDAPRY. The chain joins TRBV27 to TRBJ1-1; the D call of TRBD1 is as the table states it, not checked on the DNA. CDR1 is MNHEY and CDR2 is SMNVEV in the germline V gene (reference sequence). From its first to its last residue, the CDR3 has 13 amino acids.

The rearrangement uses TRBV19 and TRBJ1-5; 7 nucleotides match TRBD1. This CDR3 comprises 14 residues. In germline, CDR1 is LNHDA, CDR2 SQIVND (reference sequence). The trim removed 3 bases at V and 4 bases at J, leaving 3 bases unmatched. The CDR3 coding sequence is TGTGCCAGTAGTATCGCAGGGGGTAATCAGCCCCAGCATTTT. Encoded protein: CASSIAGGNQPQHF.

This clone was found once. The chain recombines TRBV5-1 with TRBJ2-3, with 8 bases that match TRBD2. CDR1 SGHRS and CDR2 YFSETQ come from the germline V gene. The CDR3 is 14 amino acids. After removal of 4 bases from V and 6 bases from J, the junction contained 7 bases not matched to a gene. CDR3 coding DNA: TGCGCCAGCAGCCGAGCGGGGGCGGGGGATACGCAGTATTTT. Protein product: CASSRAGAGDTQYF.

The genes are TRBV6-6 and TRBJ1-2; D is unresolved. The CDR3 is made up of 15 amino acids. Deletions cut 6 bases from V and 2 bases from J, with 16 bases between. Germline lookup yields CDR1 MNHNY and CDR2 SVGAGI (reference sequence). The CDR3, as DNA: TGTGCCAGCAGCCGACGGGGATCAGTAAACTATGGCTACACCTTC. This translates into CASSRRGSVNYGYTF.

The CDR3 loop reads CASSLAQGVGDEKLFF. The CDR3 DNA sequence: TGTGCCAGCAGCTTGGCGCAGGGGGTGGGAGATGAAAAACTGTTTTTT. The chain links TRBV5-5 to TRBJ1-4; 7 bases fit TRBD1. V shed 0 bases and J 6 bases; nucleotides not matched to a gene: 8. CDR3 length equals 16 residues. CDR1 and CDR2 from the germline V gene are SGHKS and YYEKEE (reference sequence).

The chain links TRBV5-1 to TRBJ1-6; the D gene is possibly TRBD1 (6 bases). The CDR3 is 15 residues long. V was pared by 5 bases and J by 7 bases, with 16 bases between. Germline V gene data show CDR1 as SGHRS and CDR2 as YFSETQ. CDR3 residues: CASRATGSLNSPLHF. The CDR3 DNA sequence: TGCGCCAGCAGGGCAACAGGGTCTCTGAATTCACCCCTCCACTTT.

This chain connects TRBV19 to TRBJ1-1; 8 bases match TRBD1. Germline CDR1 reads LNHDA; CDR2 reads SQIVND (reference sequence). The CDR3 runs 15 residues. Unmatched junction bases numbered 6, after V lost 6 bases and J lost 0 bases. In nucleotides, the CDR3 is TGTGCCAGTAGACCAGGGGGCCCCTTGAACACTGAAGCTTTCTTT. It codes for CASRPGGPLNTEAFF.

The gene calls are TRBV30 and TRBJ1-6; D gene uncertain. The V end was cut by 3 bases, the J end by 5 bases, with 11 bases between. The CDR3 is made up of 14 amino acids. Looked up from germline, CDR1 is GTSNPN and CDR2 is SVGIG (reference sequence). CDR3: CAWSPGSHNSPLHF. The CDR3 DNA follows: TGTGCCTGGAGCCCCGGGTCTCATAATTCACCCCTCCACTTT.

V gene TRBV14 combines with J gene TRBJ2-1; a possible D gene is TRBD2 (6 bases). V was shortened by 0 bases and J by 15 bases, with 15 bases between the two germline ends. The CDR3 covers 13 residues. The V gene's germline CDR1 is SGHDN and CDR2 FVKESK. The CDR3: CASSQDKAGRVFF. In DNA, the CDR3 is TGTGCCAGCAGCCAAGATAAGGCGGGGCGGGTGTTCTTC.